This T cell receptor (beta chain) was found in a study of CD8 T cells in ankylosing spondylitis. TCRdb fed the 5' RACE reads into MiXCR, producing one record per CDR3 protein. The sample has just over 350,000 distinct CDR3 sequences, approximately 22% seen once. Study observations and caveats: The authors reported significant enrichment of disease-linked clones in matched ankylosing spondylitis synovial fluid. Past research had described some motif variants in reactive arthritis synovial fluid and blood.

This CDR3 spans 13 amino acids. Germline values: CDR1 SEHNR, CDR2 FQNEAQ (reference sequence). The ends were cut back, 5 bases at V and 8 bases at J, with 15 bases in the middle. The sample holds a few counts of this clonotype. The antigen is not known. This clonotype was obtained from a male donor with ankylosing spondylitis or in good health (not recorded which). The sample consisted of blood, either unsorted or a sorted T cell fraction (not recorded which). The V gene is TRBV7-9, the J gene TRBJ1-2; D gene uncertain. CDR3 in amino acids: CASSQGGPFGYTF. As DNA, the CDR3 is TGTGCCAGCAGCCAAGGTGGGCCCTTCGGCTACACCTTC.